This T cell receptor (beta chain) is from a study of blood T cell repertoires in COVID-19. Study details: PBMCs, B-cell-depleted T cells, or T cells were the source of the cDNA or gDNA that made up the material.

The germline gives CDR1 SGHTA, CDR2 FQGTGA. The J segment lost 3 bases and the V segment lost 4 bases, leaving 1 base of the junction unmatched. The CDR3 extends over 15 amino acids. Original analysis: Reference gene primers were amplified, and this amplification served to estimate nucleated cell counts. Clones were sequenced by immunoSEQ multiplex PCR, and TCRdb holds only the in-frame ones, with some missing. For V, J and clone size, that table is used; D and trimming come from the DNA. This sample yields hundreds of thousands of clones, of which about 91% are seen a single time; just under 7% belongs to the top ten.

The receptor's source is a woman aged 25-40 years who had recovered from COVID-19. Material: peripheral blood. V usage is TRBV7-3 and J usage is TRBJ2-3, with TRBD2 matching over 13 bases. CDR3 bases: TGTGCCAGCAGCTCACTAGCGGGGGGGACAGATACGCAGTATTTT. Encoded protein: CASSSLAGGTDTQYF.